The rows below give T cell receptor beta chains drawn from one sample of a study of cytomegalovirus exposure and HLA in healthy donors. The table came from immunoSEQ multiplex PCR; TCRdb's copy has only in-frame clones and leaves some out. This sample carries 130,000 or so clones, around 80% of them seen once, and the ten largest clones take roughly 5%. Source material: PBMCs. The receptor source for this set is a man under 40 in good health and CMV-seronegative. CDR3s include the opening cysteine and the closing phenylalanine or tryptophan. Each record gives: clone size, V gene, D gene, J gene, CDR3 DNA, CDR3 protein. D genes are given only for firm matches. Rows may omit the clone size; those that give it use once, few, many or a size class.

>NA|TRBV6-5|NA|TRBJ1-5
TGTGCCAGCAGTTACTCTTATTTCGGTCAGCCCCAGCATTTT
CASSYSYFGQPQHF
>NA|TRBV2|NA|TRBJ1-4
TGTGCCAGCAGCGGAGACGGGTCTAATGAAAAACTGTTTTTT
CASSGDGSNEKLFF
>NA|TRBV27|NA|TRBJ2-7
TGTGCCAGCACCAGCAGTGGGCTTCGCGAGCAGTACTTC
CASTSSGLREQYF
>NA|TRBV28|NA|TRBJ2-1
TGTGCCAGCAGTTTATCGTCACTAGCTAACAATGAGCAGTTCTTC
CASSLSSLANNEQFF
>once|TRBV2|TRBD1|TRBJ2-6
TGTGCCAGCATGGGACAGGAACCTGGGGCCAACGTCCTGACTTTC
CASMGQEPGANVLTF
>NA|TRBV10-3|NA|TRBJ1-6
TGTGCCATCAGTGAGGGAGGGACGCACCACTTT
CAISEGGTHHF
>NA|TRBV10-3|NA|TRBJ1-5
TGTGCCACCGGCCCGGAGGGAAGTAATCAGCCCCAGCATTTT
CATGPEGSNQPQHF
>NA|TRBV14|TRBD1|TRBJ1-6
TGTGCCAGCAGCCAACAGGGGGTGGGCAATTCGGCCCTCCACTTT
CASSQQGVGNSALHF
>NA|TRBV9|TRBD1|TRBJ2-1
TGTGCCAGCAGCACGACAGGGGGAATAGGTAATGAGCAGTTCTTC
CASSTTGGIGNEQFF
>NA|TRBV5-1|TRBD1|TRBJ1-2
TGCGCCAGCAGCTTCCGGACAGGGAGCTATGGCTACACCTTC
CASSFRTGSYGYTF
>NA|TRBV6-4|NA|TRBJ2-3
TGTGCCAGCAGTTCGCGGGGCACAGATACGCAGTATTTT
CASSSRGTDTQYF
>NA|TRBV28|TRBD1|TRBJ2-2
TGTGCCAGCAGTTTACGACTAGGGACAGGGGAGGGAACCGGGGAGCTGTTTTTT
CASSLRLGTGEGTGELFF
>NA|TRBV7-9|TRBD1|TRBJ2-5
TGTGCCAGCAGCTTAGCGGTTCTGGACAGGCTGGGGGAGACCCAGTACTTC
CASSLAVLDRLGETQYF
>NA|TRBV28|NA|TRBJ1-1
TGTGCCAGCAGTTTAATCGGGGGCACTGAAGCTTTCTTT
CASSLIGGTEAFF
>once|TRBV10-3|TRBD1|TRBJ1-1
TGTGCCATCAGTGGGGGACAGGGGTTAATGAACACTGAAGCTTTCTTT
CAISGGQGLMNTEAFF
>NA|TRBV29-1|NA|TRBJ1-2
TGCAGCGTGGATGACAGGTTCTATGGCTACACCTTC
CSVDDRFYGYTF
>NA|TRBV9|NA|TRBJ2-3
TGTGCCAGCAGCCCCTCCGGGAGATCCGATACGCAGTATTTT
CASSPSGRSDTQYF
>NA|TRBV2|TRBD1|TRBJ2-7
TGTGCGCGCCGGGACAGGGCTTCCTACGAGCAGTACTTC
CARRDRASYEQYF
>NA|TRBV27|TRBD2|TRBJ2-1
TGTGCCAGCCCTGACCGGTGGGGCGGGAGGACCTCCTACAATGAGCAGTTCTTC
CASPDRWGGRTSYNEQFF
>NA|TRBV5-1|NA|TRBJ1-2
TGCGCCAGCGGAAGACAGGAGATGGACGGCTACACCTTC
CASGRQEMDGYTF
>NA|TRBV5-1|NA|TRBJ2-7
TGCGCCAGCAGCTTAACGAGTACTTACGACTCCTACGAGCAGTACTTC
CASSLTSTYDSYEQYF
>few|TRBV7-3|NA|TRBJ2-1
TGTGCCAGCAGCTTAGGCGGGATAAGCTCCTACAATGAGCAGTTCTTC
CASSLGGISSYNEQFF
>NA|TRBV19|NA|TRBJ1-5
TGTGCCAGTAGTAGGTATGGTGTTGCGAGCAATCAGCCCCAGCATTTT
CASSRYGVASNQPQHF
>NA|TRBV27|NA|TRBJ1-5
TGTGCCAGCAGTTTATTTCGGGGTTTCCAGCCCCAGCATTTT
CASSLFRGFQPQHF
>few|TRBV28|NA|TRBJ2-3
TGTGCCAGCAGTTTCAAAGTCACAGCCGTTTCGGTCACAGATACGCAGTATTTT
CASSFKVTAVSVTDTQYF
>few|TRBV28|NA|TRBJ2-7
TGTGCCAGCAGTTCCACAGGGGGGGGTACGTACGAGCAGTACTTC
CASSSTGGGTYEQYF
>NA|TRBV11-3|TRBD1|TRBJ1-1
TGTGCCAGCAGCTTAGGGACCGACAGGGGAGAAGCTTTCTTT
CASSLGTDRGEAFF
>NA|TRBV7-2|NA|TRBJ1-5
TGTGCCAGCAGCTTAACAGGGTGGATCGGCAATCAGCCCCAGCATTTT
CASSLTGWIGNQPQHF
>NA|TRBV18|NA|TRBJ2-7
TGTGCCAGCTCATTACTATTGACCAATCTAGGGGACGAGCAGTACTTC
CASSLLLTNLGDEQYF
>NA|TRBV13|TRBD2|TRBJ2-7
TGTGCCAGCAGCTTAGAGGTGGGCGGGGGCTCCTACGAGCAGTACTTC
CASSLEVGGGSYEQYF
>NA|TRBV4-3|NA|TRBJ1-4
TGCGCCAGCAGCCAAGGGCGGGGGACTACTCTGTTTTTT
CASSQGRGTTLFF
>NA|TRBV15|TRBD1|TRBJ1-4
TGTGCCACCAGCAGAGTCCCGAGACAGGGGGACGAAAAACTGTTTTTT
CATSRVPRQGDEKLFF
>NA|TRBV7-9|TRBD2|TRBJ2-7
TGTGCCAGCAGCTTAGTGTTGAGCGGGGGGCCTTACGAGCAGTACTTC
CASSLVLSGGPYEQYF
>NA|TRBV6-5|TRBD1|TRBJ2-7
TGTGCCAGCAGTTACTCAGGACAGGGCTCCTACGAGCAGTACTTC
CASSYSGQGSYEQYF
>NA|TRBV28|TRBD2|TRBJ2-3
TGTGCCAGCAGTCAAAATTTAGCGGGAGGGCAAGGTACGCAGTATTTT
CASSQNLAGGQGTQYF
>NA|TRBV30|TRBD1|TRBJ2-7
TGTGCCTGGAGTTTTGACAGGGAAACCGAGCAGTACTTC
CAWSFDRETEQYF
>NA|TRBV5-1|NA|TRBJ2-1
TGCGCCAGCAGCTTGGACGGCGGAAGGGAGCAGTTCTTC
CASSLDGGREQFF
>NA|TRBV11-2|NA|TRBJ2-5
TGTGCCAGCAGCTCCCTAGCGCCGCCAGGGGGGACCCAGTACTTC
CASSSLAPPGGTQYF
>NA|TRBV5-6|NA|TRBJ1-6
TGTGCCAGCAGCTTTTTCGGCGGCGGGTCTCATTCACCCCTCCACTTT
CASSFFGGGSHSPLHF
>NA|TRBV6-5|NA|TRBJ1-3
TGTGCCAGCAGTTACGGGCTCTCTGGAAACACCATATATTTT
CASSYGLSGNTIYF